This TCR beta chain was recovered during a study of beta chain features in type 1 diabetes. Study-wide results and limits: Moderate but significant shortening of TCRB CDR3s was recorded in all four CD4+ subsets from Type 1 diabetes patients.

Notes on this clone: The antigen remains undetermined.

The sequenced template was cDNA made from the entire isolated RNA. Assay: immunoSEQ multiplex PCR; the TCRdb copy retains only in-frame clones and omits some. The sample contains 300,000 to 400,000 clones, over 8.5% of which appear only once. The V gene's germline CDR1 is SGHTA and CDR2 FQGNSA. The V gene end was trimmed by 6 bases and the J gene end by 15 bases; junction bases not matched to a gene: 13. This CDR3 has 13 residues. The material sequenced was central memory CD4+ T cells from blood. This chain links TRBV7-2 with TRBJ2-1, with 8 bases matching TRBD1. The TCR comes from a man younger than 40 with type 1 diabetes. The CDR3: CASSRGQGEVGFF. The CDR3 DNA follows: TGTGCCAGCAGTCGCGGACAGGGAGAAGTAGGGTTCTTC.